The T cell receptor beta chain described here comes from a study of blood T cells in healthy people across ages. Study conclusions and caveats: Naive T cell percentage strongly correlated with TCR beta diversity. Researchers deemed the diversity estimates from one million T cells underestimates.

For the second PCR, which ran for roughly 6 to 12 cycles, a sample-barcoded 5' primer and a J-beta primer mix were used. TCRdb re-derived calls from the 5' RACE reads in MiXCR, one entry per CDR3 protein. Of 2 million or so distinct CDR3 sequences in the sample, around 50% were seen once. With each sample, at least 6 micrograms of total RNA were extracted. Comments on this clonotype: No antigen is known for it.

The CDR3 length is 16 residues. Trimming cost V 6 bases and J 7 bases; bases outside gene matches: 15. Germline V gene lookup returns CDR1 MNHEY and CDR2 SVGEGT. Sequencing input: blood. The chain uses TRBV6-2 or TRBV6-3 and TRBJ2-7, with 10 bases identical to TRBD2. This receptor was taken from a woman aged 40 to 49 in good health. CDR3 DNA: TGTGCCAGCAGGGGTAGCGGGGGGACCTCCTACAATGAGCAGTACTTC. Its translation: CASRGSGGTSYNEQYF.